Listed here are 13 T cell receptor beta chains from one sample, sequenced in a study of post-analysis software for immune sequencing data. These receptors' targets are unknown. The TCR beta cDNA libraries contained unique molecular identifiers. From the PCR reads, TCRdb called clonotypes with MiXCR, one entry per CDR3 protein. The sample has hundreds of thousands of distinct CDR3 sequences, 30% seen once. Whole-study results and caveats: In patients, 4 to 6 TRBV segments were more frequent than in controls, with TRBV5-6, TRBV5-1 and TRBV20-1 among them.

Sample: blood. Source of these receptors: a girl aged 5 to 17 with multiple sclerosis.

This clonotype was seen a handful of times. This chain joins TRBV18 and TRBJ2-7; no clear D. Trimming left V 1 base short and J 3 bases short, with 10 bases between. This CDR3 region has 14 residues. CDR1 KGHSH and CDR2 LQKENI come from the germline V gene. CDR3 amino acids: CASSPRSLNYEQYF. CDR3 nucleotides: TGTGCCAGCTCACCACGGTCCCTAAACTACGAGCAGTACTTC.

This chain joins TRBV7-2 and TRBJ2-1; either TRBD1 or TRBD2 may fit D (5 bases each). Germline values: CDR1 SGHTA, CDR2 FQGNSA. The CDR3 is 14 amino acids. Trimming took 4 bases from V and 3 from J, leaving 10 bases between them. The CDR3 loop reads CASSYGTLYNEQFF. The CDR3 nucleotides are TGTGCCAGCAGCTACGGGACGCTCTACAATGAGCAGTTCTTC. The variable domain in full, completed from reference TRBV7-2 and TRBJ2-1, reads GAGVSQSPSNKVTEKGKDVELRCDPISGHTALYWYRQSLGQGLEFLIYFQGNSAPDKSGLPSDRFSAERTGGSVSTLTIQRTQQEDSAVYLCASSYGTLYNEQFFGPGTRLTVL.

This sequence joins TRBV5-1 and TRBJ1-2, with 7 nucleotides matching TRBD1. V was clipped by 4 bases and J by 0 bases; unmatched bases: 9. CDR1 SGHRS and CDR2 YFSETQ come from the germline V gene. This CDR3 comprises 16 residues. The CDR3 nucleotides are TGCGCCAGCAGCCGGGGACAGAACCCTTCTAACTATGGCTACACCTTC. Protein product: CASSRGQNPSNYGYTF.

This chain joins TRBV29-1 and TRBJ2-5, with D maybe TRBD2 (7 bases). Trimming took off 7 bases at V and 4 bases at J, with 25 bases between the two ends. This CDR3 comprises 16 residues. The germline gives CDR1 SQVTM, CDR2 ANQGSEA. The CDR3 loop reads CSAEDFREGGGETQYF. DNA for the CDR3: TGCAGCGCGGAGGACTTCAGGGAGGGGGGTGGAGAGACCCAGTACTTC.

In its sample, this clonotype was seen many times. The rearrangement links TRBV20-1 to TRBJ2-3; 7 bases fit TRBD2. This CDR3 spans 15 amino acids. Trimming took 5 bases from V and 4 from J; bases not matched to a gene: 12. Germline CDR1 DFQATT, CDR2 SNEGSKA (reference sequence). CDR3 loop: CSAGSFAGAPDTQYF. The CDR3 DNA reads as TGCAGTGCTGGATCCTTTGCGGGAGCCCCAGATACGCAGTATTTT.

There are a few counts of this clonotype. The chain's CDR3 is CASSPRTSGRNTQYF. The DNA of the CDR3 is TGTGCCAGCAGCCCCCGGACTAGCGGGAGAAATACGCAGTATTTT. The rearrangement joins TRBV7-9 to TRBJ2-3; 13 bases align to TRBD2. The CDR3 has 15 amino acids. Unmatched junction bases numbered 6, after V lost 5 bases and J lost 7 bases. Germline loops: CDR1 SEHNR, CDR2 FQNEAQ (reference sequence).

J is TRBJ2-3 and V is TRBV7-2; weak D call: TRBD2 (5 bases). Looked up from germline, CDR1 is SGHTA and CDR2 is FQGNSA. This CDR3 region has 17 residues. Between the trimmed V and J ends, which lost 1 base and 0 bases, there was a span of 14 bases. The CDR3 region is CASSLGPRLSSTDTQYF. DNA for the CDR3: TGTGCCAGCAGCTTAGGTCCCCGACTATCTAGCACAGATACGCAGTATTTT.

The rearrangement uses TRBV28 and TRBJ2-7; D is perhaps TRBD1 (5 bases). Per germline, CDR1 MDHEN and CDR2 SYDVKM. The CDR3 covers 13 residues. Trimming removed 3 bases from V and 3 bases from J, with 9 bases in between. This CDR3 reads CASSLGHHYEQYF. The CDR3 coding sequence is TGTGCCAGCAGTTTGGGGCACCACTACGAGCAGTACTTC. Full variable domain (rest looked up from reference TRBV28 and TRBJ2-7): DVKVTQSSRYLVKRTGEKVFLECVQDMDHENMFWYRQDPGLGLRLIYFSYDVKMKEKGDIPEGYSVSREKKERFSLILESASTNQTSMYLCASSLGHHYEQYFGPGTRLTVT.

This sequence joins TRBV11-3 and TRBJ1-1; no definite D call. This CDR3 contains 16 residues. V was cut by 0 bases and J by 4 bases, with 15 bases left in between. From germline, CDR1 is SGHNT and CDR2 YENEEA. The CDR3: CASSLDGQTPGTEAFF. CDR3 in DNA: TGTGCCAGCAGCTTAGACGGCCAAACTCCGGGCACTGAAGCTTTCTTT.

The sample holds a few counts of this clonotype. The chain uses TRBV9 and TRBJ2-3, with 10 bases fitting TRBD2. The CDR3 length is 15 residues. Germline CDR1 is SGDLS and CDR2 is YYNGEE. V lost 3 bases to trimming and J lost 3 bases; unmatched junction nucleotides: 4. The CDR3 loop reads CASSAPLAGTDTQYF. CDR3 nucleotides: TGTGCCAGCAGCGCACCACTAGCGGGAACAGATACGCAGTATTTT.

This clonotype appeared a few times. V is TRBV24-1 and J is TRBJ2-2, with D uncertain. Trimming removed 4 bases at V and 2 bases at J, with 7 bases between. The CDR3 loop spans 14 amino acids. The germline V gene has CDR1 KGHDR and CDR2 SFDVKD. CDR3 in amino acids: CATSERVNTGELFF. CDR3 sequence (DNA): TGTGCCACCAGTGAACGGGTCAACACCGGGGAGCTGTTTTTT.

This clonotype appeared a few times. The J gene is TRBJ2-7, the V gene TRBV6-6; 9 nucleotides line up with TRBD2. CDR1 and CDR2 from the germline V gene are MNHNY and SVGAGI (reference sequence). V lost 2 bases to trimming and J lost 3 bases; unmatched junction nucleotides: 11. CDR3 length: 17 amino acids. The CDR3 loop reads CASSYPGASGEIYEQYF. In DNA, the CDR3 is TGTGCCAGCAGTTACCCAGGGGCTAGCGGGGAAATCTACGAGCAGTACTTC.

This clonotype was observed a handful of times. V is TRBV24-1 and J is TRBJ2-1; D remains ambiguous. Trimming cost V 4 bases and J 2 bases, with 14 bases left between them. There are 16 residues in the CDR3. CDR1 is KGHDR and CDR2 is SFDVKD in the germline V gene. The CDR3 region is CATSDHSRPTYNEQFF. CDR3 sequence (DNA): TGTGCCACCAGTGACCATAGCAGGCCGACCTACAATGAGCAGTTCTTC.